The TCR beta chain described here comes from a study of T cells after yellow fever vaccination. Production of TCR cDNA was by 5'RACE template switching, which also added a universal primer site and UMIs. One entry per CDR3 protein, called by TCRdb with MiXCR from the 5' RACE reads. The sample lists roughly 400,000 distinct CDR3 sequences; about 17% were seen once. Study outcomes and limitations: Peaking on day 5 versus 15, the secondary response was faster but weaker. The study re-detected most primary-vaccination clones after the booster (nearly 97% CD4, 88% CD8).

This clonotype has just a few counts. Its specificity is not known. The sample consisted of PBMCs, taken before the yellow fever booster vaccination. The receptor's source is a man aged 18 to 29 who received the YFV17D yellow fever vaccine.

The CDR3 loop reads CASSEAGDRAGNTIYF. DNA for the CDR3: TGTGCCAGCAGTGAAGCCGGAGACAGGGCTGGAAACACCATATATTTT. V and J are TRBV2 and TRBJ1-3, with 7 bases that match TRBD1. This CDR3 spans 16 amino acids. J was trimmed by 2 bases and V by 0 bases; bases with no gene match: 4. CDR1 is SNHLY and CDR2 is FYNNEI in the germline V gene.